These 32 T cell receptor beta chains share one sample of origin, sequenced in a study of early T cells in non-severe SARS-CoV-2 infection. TCRdb re-derived calls from the 5' RACE reads in MiXCR, one entry per CDR3 protein. The sample lists around 56,000 distinct CDR3 sequences, less than 9.5% occurring once. This sample comprised whole blood, obtained at baseline. Source of these receptors: an adult who was a healthcare worker with PCR-confirmed SARS-CoV-2 infection or an uninfected control (not recorded which).

This clonotype was seen ten or more times. The chain recombines TRBV7-9 with TRBJ1-2, with D possibly TRBD1 on 6 matching bases. V lost 4 bases and J 4 bases, leaving 7 bases between the germline ends. There are 12 residues in the CDR3. Per the germline V gene, CDR1 is SEHNR and CDR2 is FQNEAQ (reference sequence). The CDR3 protein is CASSSGAYGYTF. DNA of the CDR3: TGTGCCAGCAGCTCGGGGGCCTATGGCTACACCTTC. The entire variable domain, with the rest obtained from reference TRBV7-9 and TRBJ1-2, is as follows: DTGVSQNPRHKITKRGQNVTFRCDPISEHNRLYWYRQTLGQGPEFLTYFQNEAQLEKSRLLSDRFSAERPKGSFSTLEIQRTEQGDSAMYLCASSSGAYGYTFGSGTRLTVV.

This clonotype was seen more than once but under ten times. The genes are TRBV19 and TRBJ1-5; no clear D gene. Per the germline V gene, CDR1 is LNHDA and CDR2 is SQIVND (reference sequence). Trimming cost V 9 bases and J 0 bases, with 15 bases left between them. The CDR3 sequence is 15 residues long. CDR3 amino acids: CARRPKHYSNQPQHF. Here the CDR3 DNA reads TGTGCCAGAAGGCCAAAACATTATAGCAATCAGCCCCAGCATTTT.

Many counts were recorded for this clonotype. The chain employs TRBV7-9 and TRBJ2-3; 12 nucleotides agree with TRBD2. V lost 6 bases to trimming and J lost 6 bases; unmatched junction nucleotides: 13. The CDR3 runs 17 residues. CDR1 is SEHNR and CDR2 is FQNEAQ in the germline V gene (reference sequence). CDR3 region: CASRRPPSGRAFDTQYF. CDR3 sequence (DNA): TGTGCCAGCAGACGACCTCCTAGCGGGAGGGCCTTTGATACGCAGTATTTT.

The chain is built from TRBV20-1 and TRBJ2-7; D unclear. Trimming removed 5 bases from V and 0 bases from J, with 11 bases in between. Germline V gene lookup returns CDR1 DFQATT and CDR2 SNEGSKA (reference sequence). CDR3 length: 13 residues. The CDR3 nucleotides are TGCAGTGCTCATTCACCTAGCTCCTACGAGCAGTACTTC. This encodes CSAHSPSSYEQYF.

This clonotype was detected a few times. V gene TRBV29-1 combines with J gene TRBJ1-3; possible D gene TRBD1, 6 bases. V was trimmed by 6 bases and J by 2 bases, leaving 11 bases between them. This CDR3 is 13 amino acids long. Germline CDR1 is SQVTM and CDR2 is ANQGSEA. The DNA of the CDR3 is TGCAGCGTGGGAGAGGGGGCTGGAAACACCATATATTTT. Its protein product is CSVGEGAGNTIYF.

This clonotype was counted many times. The rearrangement joins TRBV6-5 to TRBJ2-7; D remains ambiguous. The V end lost 5 bases, the J end lost 3 bases, and 5 bases lay between the germline ends. CDR1 MNHEY and CDR2 SVGAGI come from the germline V gene. The CDR3 length is 11 residues. CDR3 in DNA: TGTGCCAGCAGTAAGGGCTACGAGCAGTACTTC. Protein product: CASSKGYEQYF.

Ten or more counts support this clonotype. This chain uses TRBV4-1 with TRBJ2-2, with D maybe TRBD2 (6 bases). V lost 0 bases and J lost 5, with 7 bases in between. CDR1 and CDR2 (germline): MGHRA, YSYEKL. The CDR3 is made up of 14 amino acids. CDR3 in amino acids: CASSQDAGTGELFF. The CDR3 DNA is TGCGCCAGCAGCCAAGACGCGGGGACCGGGGAGCTGTTTTTT.

This clonotype showed up many times. The chain combines TRBV12-5 with TRBJ2-2, with 11 nucleotides matching TRBD1. With V trimmed by 5 bases and J by 6 bases, 5 bases remained unmatched. This CDR3 has 15 amino acids. CDR1 and CDR2 from the germline V gene are LGHNT and FRNRAP. CDR3: CASGPGQGAPGELFF. DNA for the CDR3: TGTGCTAGTGGTCCCGGACAGGGGGCGCCCGGGGAGCTGTTTTTT.

This clonotype has ten or more counts. The chain recombines TRBV7-2 with TRBJ2-7, with D perhaps assigned TRBD1 or TRBD2 (6 bases each). V dropped 4 bases and J dropped 4 bases, with 17 bases sitting between them. The V gene's germline CDR1 is SGHTA and CDR2 FQGNSA. The length of the CDR3 is 15 residues. CDR3 protein: CASSSAGHSIYEQYF. The CDR3 bases are TGTGCCAGCAGCTCTGCGGGACATTCCATATACGAGCAGTACTTC.

This clonotype was seen a handful of times. The V and J genes are TRBV6-5 and TRBJ2-2; weak D call: TRBD2 (6 bases). The V end lost 3 bases, the J end lost 4 bases, and 12 bases lay between the germline ends. Germline values: CDR1 MNHEY, CDR2 SVGAGI. This CDR3 contains 15 residues. In DNA, the CDR3 is TGTGCCAGCAGTTATGCGAGGGGAGGCACCGGGGAGCTGTTTTTT. This encodes CASSYARGGTGELFF.

There are many counts of this clonotype. The chain recombines TRBV19 with TRBJ2-4; D uncertain. This CDR3 is 16 amino acids long. With 6 bases removed from V and 13 bases from J, the gap between germline ends came to 28 bases. Germline V gives CDR1 LNHDA, CDR2 SQIVND (reference sequence). Here the CDR3 reads CASSSSTSLTAFPQYF. For the CDR3, the DNA is TGTGCCAGTAGCAGCTCTACTTCTCTGACCGCCTTCCCCCAGTACTTC. The complete variable domain, with remaining parts taken from reference TRBV19 and TRBJ2-4, reads DGGITQSPKYLFRKEGQNVTLSCEQNLNHDAMYWYRQDPGQGLRLIYYSQIVNDFQKGDIAEGYSVSREKKESFPLTVTSAQKNPTAFYLCASSSSTSLTAFPQYFGAGTRLSVL.

CDR3 loop: CAWSLPYTGELFF. CDR3 in DNA: TGTGCCTGGAGTCTCCCCTACACCGGGGAGCTGTTTTTT. The rearrangement joins TRBV30 to TRBJ2-2; D gene ambiguous. Trimming removed 2 bases at V and 3 bases at J, with 7 bases between. The CDR3 totals 13 residues. Germline V gene data show CDR1 as GTSNPN and CDR2 as SVGIG (reference sequence).

The rearrangement links TRBV3-1 to TRBJ2-5, with 9 bases that match TRBD1. V dropped 5 bases and J dropped 5; count of bases not matched to a gene: 15. The CDR3 contains 17 residues. Germline CDR1 LGHDT, CDR2 YNNKEL (reference sequence). CDR3 region: CASSSQDRGWTRETQYF. CDR3 nucleotides: TGTGCCAGCAGCTCCCAGGACAGGGGCTGGACTCGGGAGACCCAGTACTTC.

Only a few counts were recorded for this clonotype. The chain links TRBV27 to TRBJ2-6; TRBD1 matches at 7 bases. This CDR3 is 18 amino acids long. The germline V gene encodes CDR1 MNHEY and CDR2 SMNVEV (reference sequence). V was clipped by 5 bases and J by 0 bases; unmatched bases: 10. The CDR3 bases are TGTGCCAGCAGTCCACGGACAGGCTTGCACTCTGGGGCCAACGTCCTGACTTTC. Encoded protein: CASSPRTGLHSGANVLTF. The complete variable domain, with remaining parts taken from reference TRBV27 and TRBJ2-6, reads EAQVTQNPRYLITVTGKKLTVTCSQNMNHEYMSWYRQDPGLGLRQIYYSMNVEVTDKGDVPEGYKVSRKEKRNFPLILESPSPNQTSLYFCASSPRTGLHSGANVLTFGAGSRLTVL.

This clonotype was seen many times. This chain links TRBV20-1 with TRBJ2-7; 9 nucleotides align to TRBD2. Losses at the gene ends were 2 bases for V and 3 bases for J; bases not matched to a gene: 11. Germline lookup yields CDR1 DFQATT and CDR2 SNEGSKA (reference sequence). The CDR3 has 16 residues. The CDR3, as DNA: TGCAGTGCTAGACCGATAGCGGGAGCTAGTAACTACGAGCAGTACTTC. It specifies CSARPIAGASNYEQYF.

This clonotype was seen ten or more times. This sequence joins TRBV10-3 and TRBJ1-1; D not certain. Trimming left V 2 bases short and J 0 bases short, with 7 bases between. This CDR3 is 14 amino acids long. Germline-derived CDR1 and CDR2 are ENHRY and SYGVKD. Here the CDR3 reads CAISEPTMNTEAFF. CDR3 DNA sequence: TGTGCCATCAGTGAGCCGACAATGAACACTGAAGCTTTCTTT.

A few counts support this clonotype. The chain carries TRBV7-9 and TRBJ2-2; D might be TRBD1 or TRBD2, each matching 5 bases. V lost 0 bases and J 5 bases, leaving 13 bases between the germline ends. The V gene's germline CDR1 is SEHNR and CDR2 FQNEAQ (reference sequence). This CDR3 spans 16 amino acids. The CDR3 region is CASSLAEGLGTGELFF. Here the CDR3 DNA reads TGTGCCAGCAGCTTAGCAGAGGGGCTTGGGACCGGGGAGCTGTTTTTT.

This clonotype was counted between two and nine times. The rearrangement links TRBV18 to TRBJ2-7; 10 bases match TRBD2. CDR1 is KGHSH, CDR2 LQKENI, per germline. With V trimmed by 3 bases and J by 2 bases, 4 bases remained unmatched. There are 15 residues in the CDR3. For the CDR3, the DNA is TGTGCCAGCTCACCGGAACTAGCGGGAACCTACGAGCAGTACTTC. This sequence encodes CASSPELAGTYEQYF.

This clonotype was seen a handful of times. V is TRBV7-3 and J is TRBJ2-3; D is undetermined. Trimming cost V 0 bases and J 0 bases, with 7 bases left between them. CDR1 SGHTA and CDR2 FQGTGA come from the germline V gene. This CDR3 is 15 amino acids long. The CDR3 coding sequence is TGTGCCAGCAGCTTAACGGTGCAAAGCACAGATACGCAGTATTTT. It translates to CASSLTVQSTDTQYF. Variable domain in full (rest from reference TRBV7-3 and TRBJ2-3): GAGVSQTPSNKVTEKGKYVELRCDPISGHTALYWYRQSLGQGPEFLIYFQGTGAADDSGLPNDRFFAVRPEGSVSTLKIQRTERGDSAVYLCASSLTVQSTDTQYFGPGTRLTVL.

The chain couples TRBV7-9 to TRBJ2-1; 9 nucleotides agree with TRBD2. Trimming took 10 bases from V and 4 from J; bases not matched to a gene: 5. There are 13 residues in the CDR3. CDR1 and CDR2 from the germline V gene are SEHNR and FQNEAQ (reference sequence). The CDR3 spells CAIPSGVYNEQFF. The DNA of the CDR3 is TGTGCCATTCCTAGCGGGGTATACAATGAGCAGTTCTTC.

This clonotype was seen a handful of times. The genes are TRBV5-1 and TRBJ2-3, with D hard to call. Germline lookup yields CDR1 SGHRS and CDR2 YFSETQ. The CDR3 has 15 amino acids. V lost 3 bases, J lost 0 bases, and 11 bases lay in between. As DNA, the CDR3 is TGCGCCAGCAGCTCGGACGCAGTAAGCACAGATACGCAGTATTTT. It codes for CASSSDAVSTDTQYF.

This clonotype occurred many times. This chain uses TRBV29-1 with TRBJ1-1, with a tentative D call TRBD1 (5 bases). Germline CDR1 SQVTM, CDR2 ANQGSEA. V lost 4 bases to trimming and J lost 0 bases, with 9 bases between them. The CDR3 loop spans 13 amino acids. CDR3 protein: CSVVIQVNTEAFF. CDR3 nucleotides: TGCAGCGTTGTAATACAGGTGAACACTGAAGCTTTCTTT. The full variable domain, its missing parts supplied by reference TRBV29-1 and TRBJ1-1, is SAVISQKPSRDICQRGTSLTIQCQVDSQVTMMFWYRQQPGQSLTLIATANQGSEATYESGFVIDKFPISRPNLTFSTLTVSNMSPEDSSIYLCSVVIQVNTEAFFGQGTRLTVV.

The V call is TRBV4-3, the J call TRBJ1-5, with a tentative D call TRBD1 (5 bases). The V gene lost 1 base and the J gene lost 8 bases, with 9 bases spanning the gap. From germline, CDR1 is LGHNA and CDR2 YSLEER. This CDR3 region has 13 residues. CDR3 sequence reads: CASSQGTGEPQHF. DNA for the CDR3: TGCGCCAGCAGCCAAGGTACGGGGGAGCCCCAGCATTTT.

This clonotype occurred many times. J is TRBJ2-1 and V is TRBV12-3 or TRBV12-4, with D possibly matching TRBD2 (6 bases). Trimming cost V 6 bases and J 10 bases, with 10 bases left between them. The CDR3 is 11 residues long. The CDR3 nucleotides read TGTGCCAGCAGCCGCGGACTAGAGCAGTTCTTC. Protein product: CASSRGLEQFF.

This clonotype was observed at least ten times. This rearrangement joins TRBV29-1 to TRBJ1-1; D is ambiguous. The V gene's germline CDR1 is SQVTM and CDR2 ANQGSEA. V shed 0 bases and J shed 6 bases, with 23 bases lying between them. The CDR3 extends over 17 amino acids. This CDR3 reads CSVEETPGLTLFPEAFF. The CDR3 DNA reads as TGCAGCGTTGAAGAGACCCCGGGCCTAACCTTGTTCCCTGAAGCTTTCTTT. The entire variable domain, with the rest obtained from reference TRBV29-1 and TRBJ1-1, is as follows: SAVISQKPSRDICQRGTSLTIQCQVDSQVTMMFWYRQQPGQSLTLIATANQGSEATYESGFVIDKFPISRPNLTFSTLTVSNMSPEDSSIYLCSVEETPGLTLFPEAFFGQGTRLTVV.

This clonotype was counted many times. This chain links TRBV5-1 with TRBJ2-5; 8 bases line up with TRBD1. Germline trimming cut 3 bases from V and 5 bases from J; bases unmatched to any gene: 9. This CDR3 is built from 15 residues. Germline-derived CDR1 and CDR2 are SGHRS and YFSETQ. CDR3 residues: CASSYRTGFSETQYF. In nucleotides, the CDR3 is TGCGCCAGCAGCTATCGGACAGGGTTTTCGGAGACCCAGTACTTC.

The chain joins TRBV5-5 to TRBJ1-2; 9 nucleotides line up with TRBD1. V was pared by 4 bases and J by 2 bases, with 6 bases of the junction left unmatched. The CDR3 spans 15 residues. Germline V gives CDR1 SGHKS, CDR2 YYEKEE (reference sequence). CDR3 sequence (DNA): TGTGCCAGCAGCCCGAGGACAGGGGACAACTATGGCTACACCTTC. It specifies CASSPRTGDNYGYTF.

This clonotype was recorded at least ten times. V and J are TRBV11-2 and TRBJ2-7, with D perhaps given as TRBD1 or TRBD2 (5 bases each). With 5 bases removed from V and 9 bases from J, the gap between germline ends came to 23 bases. The germline V gene has CDR1 SGHAT and CDR2 FQNNGV. This CDR3 comprises 15 residues. The CDR3 spells CASSRYRDHPAGQYF. The CDR3 DNA reads TGTGCCAGCAGCCGATACCGGGACCACCCAGCAGGGCAGTACTTC.

The V gene is TRBV7-9, the J gene TRBJ2-1; D not resolved. This CDR3 is built from 16 residues. Trimming took off 5 bases at V and 0 bases at J, with 14 bases between the two ends. In germline, CDR1 is SEHNR, CDR2 FQNEAQ (reference sequence). This CDR3 is CASSENRESSYNEQFF. In DNA form, the CDR3 reads TGTGCCAGCAGCGAAAACAGAGAAAGCTCCTACAATGAGCAGTTCTTC.

The chain recombines TRBV5-1 with TRBJ2-2; D possibly uses TRBD1 or TRBD2 (5 bases each). Looked up from germline, CDR1 is SGHRS and CDR2 is YFSETQ. The length of the CDR3 is 22 residues. The V end was cut by 1 base, the J end by 0 bases, with 28 bases between. The CDR3 protein is CASSLTWDPWVTWPPNTGELFF. The CDR3 DNA is TGCGCCAGCAGCTTGACCTGGGACCCCTGGGTGACGTGGCCCCCGAACACCGGGGAGCTGTTTTTT. Full variable domain (remainder filled in from reference TRBV5-1 and TRBJ2-2): KAGVTQTPRYLIKTRGQQVTLSCSPISGHRSVSWYQQTPGQGLQFLFEYFSETQRNKGNFPGRFSGRQFSNSRSEMNVSTLELGDSALYLCASSLTWDPWVTWPPNTGELFFGEGSRLTVL.

The sample holds many counts of this clonotype. The CDR3 loop is CASSPRSKTENMHSGNTIYF. In nucleotides, the CDR3 is TGTGCCAGCAGCCCCCGATCGAAGACAGAAAACATGCACTCTGGAAACACCATATATTTT. The genes are TRBV21-1 and TRBJ1-3; the tabulated D call, TRBD1, remains unverified against the DNA. TRBV21-1 is flagged as a pseudogene. The CDR3 contains 20 residues.

This clonotype appeared many times. The chain carries TRBV29-1 and TRBJ2-6; D gene uncertain. Trimming left V 4 bases short and J 0 bases short, with 7 bases between. CDR1 is SQVTM and CDR2 is ANQGSEA in the germline V gene. The CDR3 sequence is 14 residues long. The DNA of the CDR3 is TGCAGCGTTGTTTGGGACTCTGGGGCCAACGTCCTGACTTTC. Translating gives CSVVWDSGANVLTF.